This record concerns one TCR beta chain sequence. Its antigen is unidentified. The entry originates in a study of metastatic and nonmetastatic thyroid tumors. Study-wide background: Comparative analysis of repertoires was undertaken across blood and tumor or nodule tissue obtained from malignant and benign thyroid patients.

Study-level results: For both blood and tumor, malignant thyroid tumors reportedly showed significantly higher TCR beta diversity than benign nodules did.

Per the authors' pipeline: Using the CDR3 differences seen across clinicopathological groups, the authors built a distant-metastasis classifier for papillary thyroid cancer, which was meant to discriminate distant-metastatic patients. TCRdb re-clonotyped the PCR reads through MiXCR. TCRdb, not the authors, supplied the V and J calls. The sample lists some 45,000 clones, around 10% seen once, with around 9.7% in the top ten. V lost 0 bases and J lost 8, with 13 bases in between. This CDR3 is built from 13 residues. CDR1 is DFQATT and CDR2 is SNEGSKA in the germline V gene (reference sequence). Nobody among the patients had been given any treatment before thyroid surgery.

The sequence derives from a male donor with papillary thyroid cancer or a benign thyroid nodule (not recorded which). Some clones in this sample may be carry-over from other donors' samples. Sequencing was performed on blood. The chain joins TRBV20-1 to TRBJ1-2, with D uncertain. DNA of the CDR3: TGCAGTGCTAGAGATCGCTACGCGGGGGGCTACACCTTC. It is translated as CSARDRYAGGYTF.